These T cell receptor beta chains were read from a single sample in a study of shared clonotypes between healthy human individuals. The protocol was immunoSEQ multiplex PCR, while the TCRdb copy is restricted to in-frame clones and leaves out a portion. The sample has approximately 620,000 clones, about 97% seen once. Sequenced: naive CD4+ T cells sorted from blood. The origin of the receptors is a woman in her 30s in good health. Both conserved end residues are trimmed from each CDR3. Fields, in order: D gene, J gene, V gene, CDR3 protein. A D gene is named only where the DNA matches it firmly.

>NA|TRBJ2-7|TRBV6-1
ASSGPSTYEQY
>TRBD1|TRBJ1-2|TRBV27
ASRAPGQGFGYT
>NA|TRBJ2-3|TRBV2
ASMRGESTDTQY
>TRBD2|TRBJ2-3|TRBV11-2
ASASGTRITDTQY
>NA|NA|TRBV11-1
ASSLNGSPYEQY
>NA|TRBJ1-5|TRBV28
ASGGQRDQPQH
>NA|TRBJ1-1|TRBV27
ASSPTIQGNTEAF
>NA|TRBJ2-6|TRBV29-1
SVGQEANVLT
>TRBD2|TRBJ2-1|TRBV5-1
ASSLGVAGGQNEQF
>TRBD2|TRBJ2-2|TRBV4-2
ASSQDKGLAGERGELF
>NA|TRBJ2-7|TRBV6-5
ASIDTGNSYEQY
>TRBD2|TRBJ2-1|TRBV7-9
ASSSGRITGASGFGEQF
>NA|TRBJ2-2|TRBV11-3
ASSLMVADANTGELF
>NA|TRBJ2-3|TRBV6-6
ASSYGTLGTDTQY
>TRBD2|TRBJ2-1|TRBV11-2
ASSLDQVAGGQF
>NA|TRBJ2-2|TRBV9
ASSVVGGTAKIGELF
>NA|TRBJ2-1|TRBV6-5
ASSYPRSVEQF
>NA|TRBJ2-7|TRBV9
ASSVGMAGSYEQY
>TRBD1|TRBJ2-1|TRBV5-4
ASSSNRGSDNEQF
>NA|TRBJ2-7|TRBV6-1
ASKYDLTGTYEQY
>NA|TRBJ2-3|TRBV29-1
SVPIELLASTDTQY
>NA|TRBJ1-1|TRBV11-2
ASSSTGGNTEAF
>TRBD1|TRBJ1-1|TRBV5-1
ASSLNRGLNLNTEAF
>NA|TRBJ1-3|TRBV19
ASHWGAGAGNTIY
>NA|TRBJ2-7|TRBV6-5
ASRDRPAGEQY
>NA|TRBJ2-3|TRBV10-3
AISEPRVLGTDTQY
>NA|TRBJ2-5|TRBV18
ASSPRGQETQY
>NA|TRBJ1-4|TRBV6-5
ASSYSGIAKLF
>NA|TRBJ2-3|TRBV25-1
ASSEFGPGTSSTDTQY
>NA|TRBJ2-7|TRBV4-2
ASSQVWVSEYEQY
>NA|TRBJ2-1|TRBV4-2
ASSQTEGSEQF
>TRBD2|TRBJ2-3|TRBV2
ASRLAGRTDTQY
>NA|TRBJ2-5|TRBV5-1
ASSLEGAETQY
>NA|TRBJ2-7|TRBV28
ASSGTGPYEQY
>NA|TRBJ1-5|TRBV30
AWSPTRYQPQH
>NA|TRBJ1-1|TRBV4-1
ASSLGGGYTEAF
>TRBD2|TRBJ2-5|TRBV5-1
ASSSGRGQETQY
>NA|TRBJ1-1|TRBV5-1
ASSFGRQLNTEAF
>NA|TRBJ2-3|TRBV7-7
ASSPLFGGGYTDTQY
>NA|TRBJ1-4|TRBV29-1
SAGRRRDEKLF
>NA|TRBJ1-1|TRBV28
ASSKGWGWTEAF
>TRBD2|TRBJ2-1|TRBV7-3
ASSPTRTSGSSYNEQF
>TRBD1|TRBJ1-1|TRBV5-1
ASSPDRGVRNTEAF
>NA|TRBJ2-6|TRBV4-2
ASSQEGTAVSGANVLT
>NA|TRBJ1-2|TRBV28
ASSVLGSGPNYGYT
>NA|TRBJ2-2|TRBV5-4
ASSSTGLANTGELF
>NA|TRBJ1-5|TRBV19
ASSILGHQGANQPQH
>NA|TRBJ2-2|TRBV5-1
ASSLRGDTGELF
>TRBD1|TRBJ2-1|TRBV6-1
ASSEGRGHNEQF
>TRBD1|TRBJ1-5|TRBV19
ASSILGTASTQPQH
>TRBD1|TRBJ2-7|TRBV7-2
ASSARDRGLYEQY
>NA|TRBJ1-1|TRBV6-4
ASRGGAGLGTEAF
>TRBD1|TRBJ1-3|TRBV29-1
SGVTGGDTIY